One sample yielded the 13 T cell receptor beta chains listed below, sequenced in a study of monozygotic twins with inflammatory bowel disease. After re-calling the 5' RACE reads, TCRdb lists one entry per CDR3 protein, DNA absent. The sample table sets out around 150,000 distinct CDR3 sequences. The source material was blood. The receptors derive from a human donor with ulcerative colitis or Crohn's disease, or a healthy co-twin of an affected twin (not recorded which).

V gene TRBV5-1 combines with J gene TRBJ2-3; TCRdb returns TRBD1, unconfirmable since there is no DNA. The V gene's germline CDR1 is SGHRS and CDR2 YFSETQ. This CDR3 region has 16 residues. CDR3: CASTTQGSPSTDTQYF.

The chain has TRBV5-5 and TRBJ2-1; with no DNA, the TCRdb D assignment of TRBD1 cannot be verified. The CDR3 is made up of 15 amino acids. Germline V gives CDR1 SGHKS, CDR2 YYEKEE (reference sequence). The CDR3 loop reads CASSLVAGSLDEQFF. Complete variable domain (other parts from reference TRBV5-5 and TRBJ2-1): DAGVTQSPTHLIKTRGQQVTLRCSPISGHKSVSWYQQVLGQGPQFIFQYYEKEERGRGNFPDRFSARQFPNYSSELNVNALLLGDSALYLCASSLVAGSLDEQFFGPGTRLTVL.

V gene TRBV5-1 combines with J gene TRBJ1-4. CDR1 and CDR2 from the germline V gene are SGHRS and YFSETQ. This CDR3 spans 14 amino acids. This chain's CDR3 is CASSLATQNEKLFF. Full variable domain (missing parts from reference TRBV5-1 and TRBJ1-4): KAGVTQTPRYLIKTRGQQVTLSCSPISGHRSVSWYQQTPGQGLQFLFEYFSETQRNKGNFPGRFSGRQFSNSRSEMNVSTLELGDSALYLCASSLATQNEKLFFGSGTQLSVL.

The chain is built from TRBV12-3 or TRBV12-4 and TRBJ1-5; TCRdb names TRBD1, which stays unverified in the absence of DNA. The CDR3 consists of 16 residues. CDR3 in amino acids: CASRTYGTGHNQPQHF.

This sequence joins TRBV11-1 and TRBJ2-3; TCRdb lists TRBD2, though no DNA is available to test this call. The germline V gene encodes CDR1 SGHAT and CDR2 FQDESV (reference sequence). The CDR3 spans 18 residues. The CDR3: CASTQLLDAGGLTDTQYF. The whole variable domain, remainder taken from reference TRBV11-1 and TRBJ2-3, is EAEVAQSPRYKITEKSQAVAFWCDPISGHATLYWYRQILGQGPELLVQFQDESVVDDSQLPKDRFSAERLKGVDSTLKIQPAELGDSAMYLCASTQLLDAGGLTDTQYFGPGTRLTVL.

The chain uses TRBV10-3 and TRBJ1-4; there is no DNA to check the TCRdb D call of TRBD1. The germline gives CDR1 ENHRY, CDR2 SYGVKD. The CDR3 consists of 21 residues. This chain's CDR3 is CAIRESSRQGSTFATNEKLFF.

The CDR3 region is CSARSDHRAYNEQFF. The V and J genes are TRBV20-1 and TRBJ2-1. The CDR3 sequence is 15 residues long. CDR1 and CDR2 (germline): DFQATT, SNEGSKA (reference sequence).

The rearrangement joins TRBV19 to TRBJ2-7; TCRdb indicates TRBD2, and absent DNA this call remains unverified. The CDR3 sequence is 14 residues long. Germline CDR1 and CDR2: LNHDA and SQIVND (reference sequence). The CDR3 loop reads CASSPSGLTYEQYF.

The J gene is TRBJ1-1, the V gene TRBV5-1; TCRdb designates TRBD1, a call that cannot be tested without DNA. This CDR3 has 13 residues. The germline V gene encodes CDR1 SGHRS and CDR2 YFSETQ. CDR3 amino acids: CASSQGANTEAFF.

The rearrangement uses TRBV5-1 and TRBJ1-2. Germline CDR1 is SGHRS and CDR2 is YFSETQ. This CDR3 has 14 amino acids. The CDR3 spells CASSLERSSYGYTF.

This rearrangement joins TRBV7-9 to TRBJ2-2; TCRdb reports TRBD1, a call that lacks DNA to check it against. Germline CDR1 is SEHNR and CDR2 is FQNEAQ (reference sequence). This CDR3 is built from 15 residues. Here the CDR3 reads CASITDRVNTGELFF.

V and J are TRBV5-1 and TRBJ2-5; TCRdb indicates TRBD1, and absent DNA this call remains unverified. The CDR3 is 14 residues long. CDR1 is SGHRS and CDR2 is YFSETQ in the germline V gene. The CDR3 here is CASSDAIWGETQYF.

The chain carries TRBV5-1 and TRBJ2-1; absent DNA, TCRdb's TRBD2 call cannot be checked. This CDR3 comprises 16 residues. Germline V CDR1 and CDR2: SGHRS, YFSETQ. CDR3: CASSFILAGGSNEQFF.